These 7 T cell receptor beta chains came from one sample sequenced in a study of blood T cell repertoires in COVID-19. Libraries were prepared by immunoSEQ multiplex PCR; TCRdb keeps only in-frame clonotypes and omits some of them. The sample has about 240,000 clones, about 82% seen once. The sequenced sample consisted of peripheral blood. Receptors were obtained from a woman aged 55-75 years with active or convalescent COVID-19.

This clone was seen only once. This chain connects TRBV28 to TRBJ2-7; possible D gene TRBD1, 6 bases. Trimming removed 8 bases from V and 5 bases from J, with 13 bases in between. The germline V gene encodes CDR1 MDHEN and CDR2 SYDVKM. The CDR3 is 12 amino acids. CDR3 DNA sequence: TGTGCCAGCCAACAGGGTTTCGACGAGCAGTACTTC. Translating it yields CASQQGFDEQYF.

V gene TRBV10-3 combines with J gene TRBJ2-1; TRBD2 agrees at 8 bases. Germline values: CDR1 ENHRY, CDR2 SYGVKD. V was clipped by 2 bases and J by 0 bases; unmatched bases: 3. The CDR3 totals 16 residues. CDR3 DNA: TGTGCCATCAGTGAGCGCGGGGGGCTCTCCTACAATGAGCAGTTCTTC. It yields the protein CAISERGGLSYNEQFF.

The chain combines TRBV10-3 with TRBJ2-5; 7 nucleotides line up with TRBD2. V lost 3 bases, J lost 2 bases, and 6 bases stayed unmatched. Germline V CDR1 and CDR2: ENHRY, SYGVKD. The CDR3 length is 15 residues. DNA for the CDR3: TGTGCCATCAGTGACCGCGGGGGTAATCAAGAGACCCAGTACTTC. Protein: CAISDRGGNQETQYF.

The V call is TRBV6-5, the J call TRBJ1-2; 7 positions agree with TRBD1. The V gene end was trimmed by 5 bases and the J gene end by 4 bases; junction bases not matched to a gene: 4. CDR1 and CDR2 from the germline V gene are MNHEY and SVGAGI. This CDR3 is built from 13 residues. CDR3 nucleotide sequence: TGTGCCAGCAGTCCAGGACAGGTCTATGGCTACACCTTC. Its translation is CASSPGQVYGYTF.

The chain links TRBV7-3 to TRBJ1-6, with 11 nucleotides matching TRBD1. There are 15 residues in the CDR3. Germline lookup yields CDR1 SGHTA and CDR2 FQGTGA. V trimming: 0 bases; J trimming: 9 bases; junction bases outside the gene matches: 1. CDR3 coding DNA: TGTGCCAGCAGCTTAACCGGGACAGGGGGTTCACCCCTCCACTTT. This encodes CASSLTGTGGSPLHF.

On this clone: Other DNA sequences within the sample encode an identical CDR3. The chain carries TRBV7-9 and TRBJ1-3; perhaps TRBD1 as D (5 bases). Germline CDR1 SEHNR, CDR2 FQNEAQ (reference sequence). V lost 6 bases and J 1 base, leaving 10 bases between the germline ends. The CDR3 consists of 14 residues. In DNA form, the CDR3 reads TGTGCCAGCAGTCGGGGGGGTTCTGGAAACACCATATATTTT. Its protein product is CASSRGGSGNTIYF. Full variable domain (outside the CDR3, taken from reference TRBV7-9 and TRBJ1-3): DTGVSQNPRHKITKRGQNVTFRCDPISEHNRLYWYRQTLGQGPEFLTYFQNEAQLEKSRLLSDRFSAERPKGSFSTLEIQRTEQGDSAMYLCASSRGGSGNTIYFGEGSWLTVV.

The chain employs TRBV29-1 and TRBJ2-2; tentatively, D is TRBD1 (6 bases). Trimming took 7 bases from V and 0 from J, leaving 9 bases between them. In germline, CDR1 is SQVTM, CDR2 ANQGSEA. The CDR3 runs 13 residues. CDR3 region: CSAGAANTGELFF. The CDR3 bases are TGCAGCGCAGGGGCAGCGAACACCGGGGAGCTGTTTTTT.